A single sample is the source of the 10 T cell receptor beta chains below, sequenced in a study of T cell responses to AZD1222 COVID-19 vaccine. Profiling relied on immunoSEQ multiplex PCR, and the TCRdb table lists in-frame clones only, not all of them. This sample yields more than 100,000 clones, of which roughly 84% are seen a single time; approximately 5.9% belongs to the top ten. The material sequenced was peripheral blood, taken on day 0 of AZD1222 vaccination. Source of these receptors: an adult in good health.

The chain uses TRBV9 and TRBJ2-5; D is uncertain. This CDR3 is built from 13 residues. Germline loops: CDR1 SGDLS, CDR2 YYNGEE. Deletions cut 0 bases from V and 1 base from J, with 4 bases between. For the CDR3, the DNA is TGTGCCAGCAGCGTAGGGGGCCAAGAGACCCAGTACTTC. Its protein is CASSVGGQETQYF.

This CDR3 is CASRDRANSPLHF. The DNA of the CDR3 is TGCGCCAGCAGGGACAGGGCCAATTCACCCCTCCACTTT. The chain is built from TRBV5-1 and TRBJ1-6, with 8 bases that match TRBD1. V shed 5 bases, J shed 7 bases, and the junction held 2 bases outside the gene matches. Germline values: CDR1 SGHRS, CDR2 YFSETQ. The CDR3 spans 13 residues.

This chain uses TRBV18 with TRBJ1-2, with D perhaps TRBD1 (5 bases). Germline V gives CDR1 KGHSH, CDR2 LQKENI. Trimming pared 3 bases from V and 5 bases from J, leaving 7 bases between. The CDR3 contains 12 residues. The CDR3 coding sequence is TGTGCCAGCTCACCCGACAGATATGGCTACACCTTC. It encodes CASSPDRYGYTF.

This clone was detected a few times. The CDR3 here is CASSYNLRQGARLGQPQHF. Here the CDR3 DNA reads TGTGCCAGCAGCTATAACCTGAGGCAGGGGGCTAGATTGGGTCAGCCCCAGCATTTT. The rearrangement uses TRBV7-9 and TRBJ1-5, with 8 nucleotides matching TRBD1. This CDR3 is 19 amino acids long. Per the germline V gene, CDR1 is SEHNR and CDR2 is FQNEAQ (reference sequence). V gave up 4 bases and J gave up 6 bases; unmatched junction bases: 20.

The chain carries TRBV3-1 (or the pseudogene TRBV3-2) and TRBJ2-1; D unclear. Trimming took off 4 bases at V and 15 bases at J, with 16 bases between the two ends. Germline-derived CDR1 and CDR2 are LGHDT and YNNKEL (reference sequence). The CDR3 runs 12 residues. CDR3 residues: CASSLTGLGLFF. The CDR3 DNA is TGTGCCAGCAGCCTCACCGGGCTCGGGCTGTTCTTC.

The chain couples TRBV24-1 to TRBJ2-1; TRBD1 agrees at 9 bases. This CDR3 contains 16 residues. Germline loops: CDR1 KGHDR, CDR2 SFDVKD. V shed 3 bases, J shed 6 bases, and the junction held 8 bases outside the gene matches. The CDR3 region is CATSDRWTGVSNEQFF. Here the CDR3 DNA reads TGTGCCACCAGTGATAGGTGGACAGGGGTCTCCAATGAGCAGTTCTTC.

The chain uses TRBV7-9 and TRBJ1-3; the D is unclear. V was trimmed by 5 bases and J by 0 bases, leaving 11 bases between them. From germline, CDR1 is SEHNR and CDR2 FQNEAQ (reference sequence). The CDR3 has 15 residues. DNA for the CDR3: TGTGCCAGCAGCAAAAGGGAACCCTCTGGAAACACCATATATTTT. Residues: CASSKREPSGNTIYF.

V gene TRBV15 combines with J gene TRBJ1-1; D is undetermined. This CDR3 comprises 14 residues. The V end was cut by 0 bases, the J end by 1 base, with 6 bases between. Looked up from germline, CDR1 is LNHNV and CDR2 is YYDKDF (reference sequence). This chain's CDR3 is CATSRDGKNTEAFF. CDR3 DNA sequence: TGTGCCACCAGCAGAGACGGCAAGAACACTGAAGCTTTCTTT. The full variable domain, completed using reference TRBV15 and TRBJ1-1, is DAMVIQNPRYQVTQFGKPVTLSCSQTLNHNVMYWYQQKSSQAPKLLFHYYDKDFNNEADTPDNFQSRRPNTSFCFLDIRSPGLGDTAMYLCATSRDGKNTEAFFGQGTRLTVV.

DNA of the CDR3: TGTGCCAGCAGTTTGGAGGGCGTAAACACTGAAGCTTTCTTT. Translating gives CASSLEGVNTEAFF. The J gene is TRBJ1-1, the V gene TRBV6-5; no firm D call. V was clipped by 4 bases and J by 2 bases, with 11 bases between them. The CDR3 length is 14 residues. Germline-derived CDR1 and CDR2 are MNHEY and SVGAGI.

This chain uses TRBV28 with TRBJ2-7; D unresolved. The germline V gene encodes CDR1 MDHEN and CDR2 SYDVKM. V was shortened by 5 bases and J by 5 bases, with 19 bases between the two germline ends. This CDR3 is built from 15 residues. The CDR3 DNA is TGTGCCAGCAGTCTAGTAAACCGGGCCGCACACGAGCAGTACTTC. It encodes CASSLVNRAAHEQYF.